Listed below are T cell receptor beta chains from one sample, sequenced in a study of shared clonotypes between healthy human individuals. Clones were read by immunoSEQ multiplex PCR, and TCRdb kept only the in-frame ones, dropping some. The profile shows about 1,900,000 clones, approximately 94% of them singletons. Sequencing was performed on naive CD8+ T cells sorted from blood. The receptors come from a man younger than 35 in good health. CDR3s include the opening cysteine and the closing phenylalanine or tryptophan. A D gene is named only where the DNA matches it firmly. Some rows mark clone size as missing; the rest say once, few, many or name a class of expanded clone.

J gene | D gene | clone size | V gene | CDR3 protein | CDR3 DNA
TRBJ2-7 | TRBD2 | . | TRBV27 | CASMSGTSGYEQYF | TGTGCCAGCATGTCCGGGACTAGCGGCTACGAGCAGTACTTC
TRBJ1-1 | . | . | TRBV4-1 | CASRLNTEAFF | TGCGCCAGCAGATTAAACACTGAAGCTTTCTTT
TRBJ2-7 | TRBD2 | . | TRBV19 | CASSRLAGGPEQYF | TGTGCCAGTAGCCGGTTAGCGGGGGGGCCCGAGCAGTACTTC
TRBJ2-5 | . | . | TRBV11-2 | CASSYSGDWGETQYF | TGTGCCAGCAGCTATAGTGGGGACTGGGGGGAGACCCAGTACTTC
TRBJ2-4 | TRBD2 | . | TRBV6-5 | CASKDISGGRDIQYF | TGTGCCAGCAAGGATATTAGCGGGGGGAGAGACATTCAGTACTTC
TRBJ1-6 | . | once | TRBV9 | CASSVGGLGHSPLHF | TGTGCCAGCAGCGTAGGTGGATTAGGGCATTCACCCCTCCACTTT
TRBJ2-7 | . | . | TRBV7-8 | CASSLELWEQYF | TGTGCCAGCAGCTTAGAACTCTGGGAGCAGTACTTC
TRBJ2-7 | . | . | TRBV19 | CASSTSGRYYEQYF | TGTGCCAGTAGTACGTCGGGACGATACTACGAGCAGTACTTC
TRBJ1-2 | . | once | TRBV5-1 | CASSLVQGANYGYTF | TGCGCCAGCAGCTTGGTTCAGGGAGCTAACTATGGCTACACCTTC
TRBJ1-3 | . | . | TRBV9 | CASRGQNTIYF | TGTGCCAGCAGGGGACAAAACACCATATATTTT
TRBJ2-7 | . | . | TRBV29-1 | CSVVDIVFGEQYF | TGCAGCGTTGTGGACATCGTTTTCGGGGAGCAGTACTTC
TRBJ1-1 | . | . | TRBV18 | CASSLTGSEAFF | TGTGCCAGCTCATTGACAGGTTCTGAAGCTTTCTTT
TRBJ2-3 | . | . | TRBV9 | CASSAEGVADTQYF | TGTGCCAGCAGCGCAGAGGGGGTGGCAGATACGCAGTATTTT
TRBJ1-2 | . | few | TRBV5-4 | CASSYNGDYGYTF | TGTGCCAGCAGCTACAACGGGGACTATGGCTACACCTTC
TRBJ1-5 | . | once | TRBV6-5 | CASSPLRSNQPQHF | TGTGCCAGCAGTCCCCTTCGAAGCAATCAGCCCCAGCATTTT
TRBJ1-1 | . | . | TRBV11-2 | CASSLMGWNTEAFF | TGTGCCAGCAGCTTAATGGGTTGGAACACTGAAGCTTTCTTT
TRBJ1-5 | . | . | TRBV6-1 | CASSEEYWLDDQPQHF | TGTGCCAGCAGTGAAGAGTACTGGTTAGACGATCAGCCCCAGCATTTT
TRBJ2-5 | TRBD2 | . | TRBV27 | CASSWGGRALGETQYF | TGTGCCAGCAGTTGGGGCGGGAGGGCCCTCGGGGAGACCCAGTACTTC
TRBJ1-2 | . | . | TRBV6-6 | CASSYEQGYYGYTF | TGTGCCAGCAGTTACGAGCAGGGCTACTATGGCTACACCTTC